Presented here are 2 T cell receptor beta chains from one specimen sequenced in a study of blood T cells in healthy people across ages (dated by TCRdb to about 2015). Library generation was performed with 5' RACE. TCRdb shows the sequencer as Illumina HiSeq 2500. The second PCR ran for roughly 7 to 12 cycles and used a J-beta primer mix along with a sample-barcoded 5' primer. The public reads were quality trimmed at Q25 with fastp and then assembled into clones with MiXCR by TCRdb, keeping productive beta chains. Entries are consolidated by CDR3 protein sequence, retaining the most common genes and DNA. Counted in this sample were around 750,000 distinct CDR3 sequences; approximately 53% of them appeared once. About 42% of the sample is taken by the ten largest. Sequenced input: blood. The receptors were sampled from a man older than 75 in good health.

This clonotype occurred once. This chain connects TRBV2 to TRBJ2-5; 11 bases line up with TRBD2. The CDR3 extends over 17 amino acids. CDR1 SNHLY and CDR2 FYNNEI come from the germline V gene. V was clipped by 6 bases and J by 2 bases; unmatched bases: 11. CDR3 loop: CASRDIILAGDQETQYF. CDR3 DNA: TGTGCCAGCAGGGACATTATACTAGCGGGAGATCAAGAGACCCAGTACTTC.

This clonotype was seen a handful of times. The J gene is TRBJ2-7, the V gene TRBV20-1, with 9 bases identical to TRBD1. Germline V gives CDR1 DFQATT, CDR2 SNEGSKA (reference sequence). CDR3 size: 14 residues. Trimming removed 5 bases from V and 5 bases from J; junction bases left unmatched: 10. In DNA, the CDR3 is TGCAGTGCTTTCAACAGGGGGCTGAAAAACGAGCAGTACTTC. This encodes CSAFNRGLKNEQYF.